This entry lists 5 T cell receptor beta chains sequenced from one sample in a study of OX40 agonist ivuxolimab in advanced cancers. Data came from immunoSEQ multiplex PCR; TCRdb stores just in-frame clones and leaves some out. Of approximately 58,000 clones in the sample, 80% to 90% were seen once. Material: CD4+ or CD8+ T cells sorted from blood, obtained in a trial of the OX40 agonist ivuxolimab. These receptor sequences come from an adult with an advanced solid tumor such as melanoma, head and neck, liver or kidney cancer.

Comment on this clone: The sample holds other DNA sequences that translate to the same CDR3. V is TRBV18 and J is TRBJ1-3; D is possibly TRBD1 (6 bases). The CDR3 is made up of 17 amino acids. The ends were cut back, 2 bases at V and 0 bases at J, with 14 bases in the middle. Per the germline V gene, CDR1 is KGHSH and CDR2 is LQKENI. CDR3 sequence reads: CASSPTTDRSSGNTIYF. The CDR3 DNA sequence: TGTGCCAGCTCACCAACGACCGACAGGAGCTCTGGAAACACCATATATTTT.

This clone is a singleton in its sample. The chain is built from TRBV28 and TRBJ1-2, with a possible D match to TRBD1 (5 bases). Germline lookup yields CDR1 MDHEN and CDR2 SYDVKM. This CDR3 spans 14 amino acids. V was shortened by 5 bases and J by 3 bases, with 13 bases between the two germline ends. CDR3 DNA sequence: TGTGCCAGCAGTGCGCTCAGGGCTTACTATGGCTACACCTTC. It codes for CASSALRAYYGYTF.

The chain carries TRBV4-2 and TRBJ2-5; a possible D gene is TRBD2 (6 bases). Trimming stripped 0 bases from V and 5 bases from J, with 16 bases between. Germline V lookup: CDR1 LGHNA, CDR2 YNFKEQ. The CDR3 is made up of 16 amino acids. For the CDR3, the DNA is TGTGCCAGCAGCCAAGATTTGCTAGTGGGAGGCGAGACCCAGTACTTC. This sequence encodes CASSQDLLVGGETQYF.

This clone has only a few counts. The genes are TRBV25-1 and TRBJ2-7, with D hard to call. The germline gives CDR1 MGHDK, CDR2 SYGVNS. The ends were cut back, 3 bases at V and 6 bases at J, with 6 bases in the middle. The CDR3 loop spans 11 amino acids. The CDR3 sequence: CASSEMGEQYF. The CDR3 bases are TGTGCCAGCAGTGAGATGGGCGAGCAGTACTTC.

The chain links TRBV19 to TRBJ2-5; TRBD2 might be the D (5 bases). Germline CDR1 LNHDA, CDR2 SQIVND (reference sequence). With 3 bases removed from V and 3 bases from J, the gap between germline ends came to 14 bases. The CDR3 is 15 amino acids. CDR3: CASSISWGEEETQYF. The CDR3, as DNA: TGTGCCAGTAGTATCTCTTGGGGAGAGGAAGAGACCCAGTACTTC.